This T cell receptor (beta chain) was identified during a study of cytomegalovirus exposure and HLA in healthy donors. Overall study results and limits: There were a few CMV-associated chains whose specificity for CMV antigens was confirmed in vitro. The dataset shows that most TCR sequences were rare, while some public TCRs occurred in many donors. High specificity and sensitivity for cytomegalovirus status were reported for the classifier.

The donors were members of the approximately 130-subject validation cohort (separate from the roughly 660-subject first cohort). Method: immunoSEQ multiplex PCR; TCRdb's copy keeps in-frame clones and lacks some. Counted here are approximately 50,000 clones, over 75% occurring once; the ten biggest clones make up over 6.5%. Germline V gives CDR1 SEHNR, CDR2 FQNEAQ (reference sequence). V was clipped by 1 base and J by 5 bases; unmatched bases: 4. This CDR3 comprises 14 residues. Turning to this clone: Its specificity is unknown.

The source is a woman younger than 45 in good health and CMV-seronegative. The V gene is TRBV7-9, the J gene TRBJ2-7; TRBD1 matches at 8 bases. The sequenced sample consisted of PBMCs. The CDR3 sequence is CASSLGTGLHEQYF. The CDR3 DNA is TGTGCCAGCAGCTTAGGGACAGGGCTCCACGAGCAGTACTTC.